The source of this T cell receptor (beta chain) is a study of cytomegalovirus exposure and HLA in healthy donors (dated 2017 in TCRdb). Broadly, across the study: According to an earlier analysis of 450 to 650 of the donors, some 170 million T cells yielded over 100 million unique TCR beta sequences and about 300 Gb of sequence data. The number of typed donors differed by locus: about 620-630 for A, B, C, DRB1 and DQB1; 522 for DQA1; 606 for DPA1; and 450 to 480 for DPB1. Four or five DR-DQ haplotypes were handled as single units for association and clustering, since linkage in the cohort was strong. A later analysis re-analyzed previously published TCR beta repertoires from roughly 690 donors and added high-resolution HLA genotyping to study TCR occurrence patterns. Genome-wide SNP genotypes for about 65% of the 666 donors were used in a later genetic analysis, which treated that subset as a discovery cohort. HLA typing included class I and class II loci at four-digit resolution. Besides the first cohort of more than 650 subjects, a separate validation cohort made up of 90 to 150 different subjects was used. An earlier analysis of a few hundred of the donors applied high-throughput TCR beta sequencing to assess whether each TCR beta V gene segment acted as functional or pseudogenic. Donor age, sex, ethnicity and CMV serostatus were compiled alongside the repertoire data. To predict cytomegalovirus infection status, the study combined high-throughput TCR immunosequencing, statistical association of individual TCRs with disease status, and machine learning. The study used immunosequencing to profile the T cell repertoires of more than 650 subjects and linked those repertoires to cytomegalovirus serostatus. Among approximately 370 genotyped donors of the cohort, an average of around 240,000 unique TCR beta nucleotide sequences was sequenced per donor, of which about 19% were non-productive. The genetic ancestry cluster associated with self-reported Caucasian donors included approximately 85% of the 398 genotyped donors. The study aimed to test whether signatures of past pathogen exposure could be identified by cataloging public T cell receptors. In the later analysis, no new phenotypic data were used to find candidate immune exposures; instead, reliance was placed on TCR beta sequences and their occurrence across donors. An early release covering approximately 600 HLA-typed donors comprised roughly 300 gigabases of sequencing data and around 80 million unique TCR sequences. Every repertoire in the discovery cohort had been generated on one and the same sequencing platform. Study-level results and caveats: Correlated functional status among segregating V segments might be attributable to linkage disequilibrium, but an unknown experimental factor could not be ruled out. The study listed 150 to 200 TCR beta chains as associated with cytomegalovirus. In a later analysis, the rate of TCR association differed among HLA loci, with DRB1 alleles having the most associated TCRs and HLA-C alleles having the fewest. According to the authors, the approach could potentially be generalized to other disease states and immunological phenotypes. Compared with equally common non-associated chains, HLA-associated TCR beta chains in a later analysis were more clonally expanded and had lower generation probabilities. The sequencing pipeline was judged likely to have produced a cluster of highly shared sequence variants as a technical artifact. A further reported finding was that TCR beta sequences accurately predicted the HLA-A and HLA-B alleles for most subjects in the first cohort. This cohort had only TCR beta chains sequenced, and the lack of alpha or paired-chain data limited which features could be detected. Sequencing depth was assumed to be roughly uniform across donors in the presence/absence analyses, though that assumption may not hold. Because counts were too low, more than 15 rarely observed V segments, including chromosome 9 orphons, were excluded from the earlier analysis of 587 of the donors. In vitro tests confirmed that a few of the cytomegalovirus-associated TCR beta chains recognize cytomegalovirus antigens. In an earlier analysis of approximately 600 of the donors, most TCR beta V segments were observed in productive rearrangements about 90% or about 30% of the time, broadly matching IMGT annotations. In a later genetic analysis, fewer N-insertions in productive TCRs were reported among donors in an Asian-associated ancestry cluster than the approximately 710-donor mean. According to a later analysis, parvovirus B19, influenza, CMV and Epstein-Barr virus appeared linked to several top co-occurrence clusters. Some IMGT-functional V segments, including TRBV6-2 and TRBV6-3, could not be told apart with the 87-base-pair reads, so those segments were excluded. Because HLA typing was unavailable for some donors at each locus, only the typed subset was used in association tests. The only immune exposure information available for the cohort was CMV serostatus. A later analysis found that most CMV-associated TCR beta chains appeared HLA-restricted, with HLA associations seemingly driven largely by CMV exposure. In a later genetic analysis, a missense DCLRE1C variant was associated with V-gene and J-gene trimming of TCR beta chains, and the association was replicated in an independent cohort. Specific HLA alleles were associated with 16,951 TCR beta sequences at a false discovery rate of 0.05 in a later analysis. Most TCR sequences were seen in very few donors, while some public TCRs were found in many individuals. Cytomegalovirus status was reported to be diagnosed by the classifier with high specificity and sensitivity in both the original and validation cohorts. When HLA alleles, especially DR and DQ, strongly co-occurred, attributing TCR associations to individual alleles was difficult.

The germline V gene gives CDR1 as SGHVS and CDR2 as FNYEAQ. Reading from cysteine to phenylalanine, the CDR3 counts 15 amino acids. Here the CDR3 DNA is all that survives: 45 bases in frame from base 1. The junction shows trimming of 3 bases on V and 4 bases on J, plus 12 bases between the germline ends. The library was built by means of the immunoSEQ multiplex PCR assay. For the multiplex PCR, a mixture combining 60 forward primers for TCR Vbeta segments and 13 reverse primers for TCR Jbeta segments was used. Amplification of the CDR3 region of rearranged TCR beta genes was performed with a multiplex PCR assay on genomic DNA. The amplified TCR beta libraries were sequenced on the Illumina HiSeq System as 87-base-pair reads. The authors' analysis ran thus. A later analysis counted tens of millions of unique TCR beta chains across the 666 repertoires, and roughly 9.9 million of these chains were shared by at least two donors. Raw reads were error-corrected and collapsed into unique sequences by a nearest-neighbor algorithm in which closely related sequences were merged to remove PCR and sequencing errors. V, D and J gene segments were assigned by aligning CDR3 sequences to IMGT reference sequences. For a sequence to be retained, at least a six-nucleotide match to both a V gene segment and a J gene segment was required. Rearrangements were classified as productive when the CDR3 lacked stop codons and remained in frame with V and J, and all other rearrangements were classified as non-productive. CDR3 was defined by IMGT convention, running from the second conserved V-encoded cysteine to the conserved J-encoded phenylalanine. In an earlier analysis of around 640 of the donors, sequences lacking an unambiguous match to a single V gene segment were excluded. In an earlier analysis of roughly 600 of the donors, a V segment was called functional when productive rearrangements were above 56.7%, and segregating when the standard deviation between donors exceeded 5%. A statistical classification framework was developed to diagnose cytomegalovirus status using the catalog of TCR beta chain sequences. A later analysis assigned V and J genes by comparing TCR nucleotide sequences with IMGT/GENE-DB human TR gene sequences. A later analysis assigned CDR3 sequences and most-parsimonious VDJ recombination scenarios with the TCRdist pipeline. In a later analysis, each TCR beta chain was defined by its CDR3 amino acid sequence together with its V-gene family, and reads without a unique V-gene family were excluded. As a way to deal with suspected cross-contamination and a sequencing artifact, a later analysis dropped more than 500 nucleotide sequences that were highly shared and had low generation probability. In a later analysis, a clonal expansion index was calculated for each public chain from normalized within-repertoire ranks of inferred template counts. In a later analysis, generation probabilities were computed with a VDJ recombination model fitted to out-of-frame rearrangements, and the resulting probabilities were checked against IGoR. In a later analysis, TCR-TCR, TCR-HLA and TCR-CMV co-occurrence was scored with hypergeometric tests, and a repertoire-size bias correction was applied to TCR pairs. False discovery rates were estimated in a later analysis by permuting HLA or CMV assignments 20 times. In a later analysis, co-occurring TCRs were grouped using DBSCAN, and TCRdist sequence similarity was added for clustering within HLA-allele-positive subsets. For co-occurrence clustering, repertoires with fewer than 30,000 or more than 120,000 public chains were excluded, along with about five repertoires with anomalous nucleotide sharing. TCRdb stores this immuneACCESS table with in-frame sequences only. Part of the clones is absent; in the studies checked, under half of the shortfall reflects unresolved V genes, and no reason is known for the rest. That table supplies the V and J calls and clone size; D and trimming were determined from the DNA. This sample gives 150,000 or so clones in total; approximately 80% of them show up just once. The ten largest clones capture roughly 3.7% of the sample.

A remark on this clone: The specificity of this receptor is unknown. No qualities accompany the bases; no much larger clone lies one base away.

The cohort was made up of under 800 healthy bone marrow donors. All cohort members were sampled while nominally healthy, although unrecorded immune exposures were likely present. The donor was CMV seronegative and belonged to the group of around 350 seronegative cohort members. Every donor gave a peripheral blood sample, and the peripheral blood mononuclear cells from that sample were used for TCR beta sequencing. Genomic DNA was extracted from the blood cell samples with the Qiagen DNeasy Blood Extraction Kit. The sequenced sample was PBMCs. This receptor was taken from a male donor in good health and CMV-seronegative. The receptor chain draws on TRBV7-6 and TRBJ2-2; a confident D gene designation cannot be given. The CDR3 corresponds to CASSLTGASTGELFF. The nucleotide sequence reads TGTGCCAGCAGCTTGACTGGAGCGAGCACCGGGGAGCTGTTTTTT.